This T cell receptor beta chain emerged from a study of Ad26.COV2.S vaccination and SARS-CoV-2 variants. Study summary: By the intramuscular route, Ad26.COV2.S was given once, or twice 56 days apart.

Study-wide findings and caveats: Vaccinated individuals (as opposed to placebo recipients) had higher spike-specific TCR breadth. Similar non-spike TCR breadth was seen in vaccine and placebo recipients. Responses of T cells in total may have been underestimated by the TCR breadth and depth analyses.

This sample's treatment: some 20 received Ad26.COV2.S at low or high dose, single or two shots; 5 received placebo; per-sample allocation not given. The samples were gathered on day 63 after the first injection of vaccine or placebo. Note on this clone: Its antigen is as yet unknown.

Some clones are missing from TCRdb's copy, which holds only in-frame ones; the method was immunoSEQ multiplex PCR. The sample contains about 430,000 clones, around 90% of which appear only once. Germline assignment: CDR1 SGHRS and CDR2 YFSETQ. Deletions cut 3 bases from V and 13 bases from J, with 29 bases between. The CDR3 contains 17 residues. Sample: peripheral blood, taken in a trial of Ad26.COV2.S vaccine versus placebo. The genes are TRBV5-1 and TRBJ2-4; D might be TRBD1 or TRBD2, each matching 5 bases. The source is a person aged 18 to 59 who received the Ad26.COV2.S COVID-19 vaccine or a placebo. The chain's CDR3 is CASSSPTLGTDVSIQYF. For the CDR3, the DNA is TGCGCCAGCAGCTCACCTACCCTCGGGACCGACGTTAGCATACAGTACTTC. The variable domain in full, with the rest retrieved from reference TRBV5-1 and TRBJ2-4, is KAGVTQTPRYLIKTRGQQVTLSCSPISGHRSVSWYQQTPGQGLQFLFEYFSETQRNKGNFPGRFSGRQFSNSRSEMNVSTLELGDSALYLCASSSPTLGTDVSIQYFGAGTRLSVL.